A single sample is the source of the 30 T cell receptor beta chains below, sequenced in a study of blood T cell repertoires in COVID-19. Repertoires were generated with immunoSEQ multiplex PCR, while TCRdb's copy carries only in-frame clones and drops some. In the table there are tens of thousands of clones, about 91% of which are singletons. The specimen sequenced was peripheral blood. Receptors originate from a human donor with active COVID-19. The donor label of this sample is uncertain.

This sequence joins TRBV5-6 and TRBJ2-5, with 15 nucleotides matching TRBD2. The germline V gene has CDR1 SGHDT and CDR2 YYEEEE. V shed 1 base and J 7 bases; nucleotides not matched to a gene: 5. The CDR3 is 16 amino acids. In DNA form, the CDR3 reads TGTGCCAGCAGCTTGACTCGGACTAGCGGGGGGGTGACCCAGTACTTC. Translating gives CASSLTRTSGGVTQYF.

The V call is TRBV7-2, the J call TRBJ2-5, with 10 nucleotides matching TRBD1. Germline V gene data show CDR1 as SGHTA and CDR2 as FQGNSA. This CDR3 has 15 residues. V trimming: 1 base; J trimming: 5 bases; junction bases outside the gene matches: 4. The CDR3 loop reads CASSLGDRGFETQYF. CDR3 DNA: TGTGCCAGCAGCTTAGGGGACAGGGGATTCGAGACCCAGTACTTC.

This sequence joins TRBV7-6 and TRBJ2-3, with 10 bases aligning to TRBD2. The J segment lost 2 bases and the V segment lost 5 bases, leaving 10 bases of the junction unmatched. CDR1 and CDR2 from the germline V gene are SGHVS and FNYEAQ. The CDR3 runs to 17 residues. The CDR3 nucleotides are TGTGCCAGCAGCCCCGAGCGGGGGGGCCGTGTCACAGATACGCAGTATTTT. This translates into CASSPERGGRVTDTQYF.

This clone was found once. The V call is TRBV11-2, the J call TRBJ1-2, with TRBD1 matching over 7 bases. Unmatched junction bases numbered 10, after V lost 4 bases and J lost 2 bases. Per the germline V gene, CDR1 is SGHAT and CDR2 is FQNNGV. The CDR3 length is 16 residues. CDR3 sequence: CASSYRTGTENYGYTF. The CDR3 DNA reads TGTGCCAGCAGCTATCGAACCGGGACAGAAAACTATGGCTACACCTTC. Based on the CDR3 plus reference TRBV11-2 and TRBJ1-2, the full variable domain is EAGVAQSPRYKIIEKRQSVAFWCNPISGHATLYWYQQILGQGPKLLIQFQNNGVVDDSQLPKDRFSAERLKGVDSTLKIQPAKLEDSAVYLCASSYRTGTENYGYTFGSGTRLTVV.

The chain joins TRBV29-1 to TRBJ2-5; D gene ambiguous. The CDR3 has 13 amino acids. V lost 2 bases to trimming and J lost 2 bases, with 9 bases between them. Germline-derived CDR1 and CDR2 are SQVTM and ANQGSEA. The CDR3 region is CSVESSVQETQYF. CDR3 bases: TGCAGCGTTGAAAGCTCGGTGCAAGAGACCCAGTACTTC.

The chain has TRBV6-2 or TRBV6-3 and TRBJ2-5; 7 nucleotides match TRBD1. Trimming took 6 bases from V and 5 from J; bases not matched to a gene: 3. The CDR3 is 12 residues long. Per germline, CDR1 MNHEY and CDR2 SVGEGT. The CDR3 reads CASRYRGETQYF. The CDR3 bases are TGTGCCAGCAGGTACAGGGGTGAGACCCAGTACTTC.

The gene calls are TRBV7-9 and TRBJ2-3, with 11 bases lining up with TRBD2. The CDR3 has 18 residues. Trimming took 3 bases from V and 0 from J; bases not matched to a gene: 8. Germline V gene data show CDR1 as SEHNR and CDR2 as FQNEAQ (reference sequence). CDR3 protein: CASSFAGPSGGSTDTQYF. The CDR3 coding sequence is TGTGCCAGCAGCTTTGCGGGGCCTAGCGGGGGGAGCACAGATACGCAGTATTTT.

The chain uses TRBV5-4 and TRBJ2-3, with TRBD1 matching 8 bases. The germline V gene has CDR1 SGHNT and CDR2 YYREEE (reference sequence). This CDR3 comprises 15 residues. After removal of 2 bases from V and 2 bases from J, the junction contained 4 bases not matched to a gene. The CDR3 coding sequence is TGTGCCAGCAGCTTCCTGGGACAGGCCACAGATACGCAGTATTTT. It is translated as CASSFLGQATDTQYF.

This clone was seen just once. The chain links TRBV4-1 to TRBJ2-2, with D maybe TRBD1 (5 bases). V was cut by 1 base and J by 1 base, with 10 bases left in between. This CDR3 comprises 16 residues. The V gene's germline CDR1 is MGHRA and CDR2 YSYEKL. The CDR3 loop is CASSQVGVRNTGELFF. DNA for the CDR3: TGCGCCAGCAGCCAAGTAGGGGTTCGGAACACCGGGGAGCTGTTTTTT.

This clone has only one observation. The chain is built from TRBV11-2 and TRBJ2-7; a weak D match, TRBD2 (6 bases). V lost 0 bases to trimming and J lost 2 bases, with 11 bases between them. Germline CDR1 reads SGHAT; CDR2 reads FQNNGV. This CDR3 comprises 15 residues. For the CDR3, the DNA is TGTGCCAGCAGCTTAGAAGCGGGTGCAGCCTACGAGCAGTACTTC. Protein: CASSLEAGAAYEQYF.

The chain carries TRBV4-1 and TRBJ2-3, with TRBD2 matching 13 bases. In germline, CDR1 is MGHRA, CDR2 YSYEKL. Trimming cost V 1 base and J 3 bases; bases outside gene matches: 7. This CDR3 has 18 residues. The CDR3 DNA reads TGCGCCAGCAGCCAAGGGAAATGGACTAGCGGGGGAACAGATACGCAGTATTTT. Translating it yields CASSQGKWTSGGTDTQYF.

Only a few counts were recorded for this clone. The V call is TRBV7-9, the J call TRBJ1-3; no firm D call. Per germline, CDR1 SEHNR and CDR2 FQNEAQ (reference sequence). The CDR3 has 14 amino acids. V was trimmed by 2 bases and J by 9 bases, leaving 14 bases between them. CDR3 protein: CASSLNSRESTIYF. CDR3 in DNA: TGTGCCAGCAGCTTAAACTCGAGGGAGAGCACCATATATTTT.

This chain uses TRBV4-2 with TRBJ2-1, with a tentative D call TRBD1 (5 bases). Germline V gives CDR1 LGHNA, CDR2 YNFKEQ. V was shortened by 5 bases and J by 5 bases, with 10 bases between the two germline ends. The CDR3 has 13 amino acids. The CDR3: CASSLGEHNEQFF. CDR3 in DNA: TGTGCCAGCAGCTTAGGGGAACACAATGAGCAGTTCTTC.

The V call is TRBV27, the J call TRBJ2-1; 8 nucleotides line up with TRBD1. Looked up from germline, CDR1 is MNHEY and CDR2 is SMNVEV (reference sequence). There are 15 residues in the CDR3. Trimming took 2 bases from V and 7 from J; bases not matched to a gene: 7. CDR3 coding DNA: TGTGCCAGCAGTTTAGGAGACAGGGGTTTAAATGAGCAGTTCTTC. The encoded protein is CASSLGDRGLNEQFF.

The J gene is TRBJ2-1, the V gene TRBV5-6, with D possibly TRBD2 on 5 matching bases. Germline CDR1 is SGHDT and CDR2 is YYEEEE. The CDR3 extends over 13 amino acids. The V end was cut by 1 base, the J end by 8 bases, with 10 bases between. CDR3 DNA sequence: TGTGCCAGCAGCTTGACTAGTAGCGATGAGCAGTTCTTC. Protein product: CASSLTSSDEQFF.

The CDR3 loop is CASSLATSGGRNEQFF. The DNA for the CDR3 is TGTGCCAGCAGTTTAGCCACTAGCGGGGGGAGGAATGAGCAGTTCTTC. V and J are TRBV28 and TRBJ2-1; 12 bases map to TRBD2. V was pared by 2 bases and J by 7 bases, with 6 bases of the junction left unmatched. The CDR3 is 16 residues long. Germline V gene sequence: CDR1 MDHEN, CDR2 SYDVKM.

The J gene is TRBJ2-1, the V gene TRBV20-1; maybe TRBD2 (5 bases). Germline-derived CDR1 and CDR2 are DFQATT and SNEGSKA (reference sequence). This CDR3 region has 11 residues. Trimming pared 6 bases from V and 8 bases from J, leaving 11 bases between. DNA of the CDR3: TGCAGTGCCCATACTAGTTATGAGCAGTTCTTC. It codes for CSAHTSYEQFF.

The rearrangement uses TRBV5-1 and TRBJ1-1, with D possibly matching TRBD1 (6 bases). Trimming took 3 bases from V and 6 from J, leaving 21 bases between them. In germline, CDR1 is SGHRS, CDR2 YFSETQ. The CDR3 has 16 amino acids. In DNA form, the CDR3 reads TGCGCCAGCAGCTCCTACCTCGGGGGGCCGAGCGCTGAAGCTTTCTTT. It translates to CASSSYLGGPSAEAFF.

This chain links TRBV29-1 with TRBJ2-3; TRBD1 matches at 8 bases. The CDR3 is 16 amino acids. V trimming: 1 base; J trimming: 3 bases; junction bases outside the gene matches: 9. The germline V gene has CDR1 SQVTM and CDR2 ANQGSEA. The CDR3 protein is CSVEAPDRESTDTQYF. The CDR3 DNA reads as TGCAGCGTTGAAGCCCCGGACAGGGAGAGTACAGATACGCAGTATTTT.

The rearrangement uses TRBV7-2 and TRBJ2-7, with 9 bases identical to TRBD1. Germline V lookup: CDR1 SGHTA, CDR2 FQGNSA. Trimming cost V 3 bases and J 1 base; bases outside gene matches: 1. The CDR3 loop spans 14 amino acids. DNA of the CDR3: TGTGCCAGCAGCTTTGGGACAGGGTCCTACGAGCAGTACTTC. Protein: CASSFGTGSYEQYF.

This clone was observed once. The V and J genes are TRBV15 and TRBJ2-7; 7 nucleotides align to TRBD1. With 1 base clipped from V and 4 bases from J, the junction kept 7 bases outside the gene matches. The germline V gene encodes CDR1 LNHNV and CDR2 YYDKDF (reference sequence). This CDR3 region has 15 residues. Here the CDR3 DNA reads TGTGCCACCAGCAGAGGAAGACAGGGATCGTACGAGCAGTACTTC. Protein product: CATSRGRQGSYEQYF.

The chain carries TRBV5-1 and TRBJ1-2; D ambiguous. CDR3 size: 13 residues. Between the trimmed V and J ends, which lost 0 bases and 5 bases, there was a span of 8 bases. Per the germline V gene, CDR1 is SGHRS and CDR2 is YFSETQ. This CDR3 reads CASSLGEEYGYTF. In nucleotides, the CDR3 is TGCGCCAGCAGCTTGGGCGAGGAATATGGCTACACCTTC.

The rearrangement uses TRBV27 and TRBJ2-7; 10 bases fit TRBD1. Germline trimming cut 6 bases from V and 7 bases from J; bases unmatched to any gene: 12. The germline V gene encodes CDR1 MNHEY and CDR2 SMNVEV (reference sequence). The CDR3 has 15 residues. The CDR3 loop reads CASRPTGTGVGEQYF. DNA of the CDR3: TGTGCCAGCAGACCGACCGGGACAGGGGTGGGGGAGCAGTACTTC.

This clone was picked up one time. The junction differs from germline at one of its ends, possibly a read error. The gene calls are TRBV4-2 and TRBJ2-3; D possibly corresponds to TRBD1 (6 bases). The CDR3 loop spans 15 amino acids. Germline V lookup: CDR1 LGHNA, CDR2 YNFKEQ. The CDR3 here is CASCQLRDNTDTQYF. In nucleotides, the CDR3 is TGTGCCAGCTGCCAGCTCCGGGACAACACAGATACGCAGTATTTT.

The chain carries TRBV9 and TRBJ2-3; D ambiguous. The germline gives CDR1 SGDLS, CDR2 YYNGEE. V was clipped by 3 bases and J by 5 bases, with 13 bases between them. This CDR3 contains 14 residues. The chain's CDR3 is CASSERPTGDTQYF. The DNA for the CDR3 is TGTGCCAGCAGCGAGCGACCCACCGGAGATACGCAGTATTTT.

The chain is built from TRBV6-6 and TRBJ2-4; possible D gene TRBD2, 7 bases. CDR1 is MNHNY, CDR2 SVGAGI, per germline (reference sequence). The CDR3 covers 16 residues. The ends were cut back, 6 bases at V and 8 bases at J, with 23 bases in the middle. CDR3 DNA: TGTGCCAGCAGCCCCCCTCTGGGGGGGCCGGAGGACATTCAGTACTTC. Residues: CASSPPLGGPEDIQYF.

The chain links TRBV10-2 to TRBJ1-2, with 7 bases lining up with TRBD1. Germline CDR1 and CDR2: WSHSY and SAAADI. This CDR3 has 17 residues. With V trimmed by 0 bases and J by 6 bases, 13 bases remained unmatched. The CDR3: CASSESTEGTGEDGYTF. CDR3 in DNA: TGCGCCAGCAGTGAGTCGACTGAAGGAACAGGGGAGGATGGCTACACCTTC.

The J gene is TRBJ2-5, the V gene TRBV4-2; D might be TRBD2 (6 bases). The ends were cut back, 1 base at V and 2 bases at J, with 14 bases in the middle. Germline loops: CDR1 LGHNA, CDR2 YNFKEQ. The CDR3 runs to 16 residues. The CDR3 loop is CASSQVREAGQETQYF. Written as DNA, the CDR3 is TGTGCCAGCAGCCAAGTGCGCGAGGCGGGGCAAGAGACCCAGTACTTC.

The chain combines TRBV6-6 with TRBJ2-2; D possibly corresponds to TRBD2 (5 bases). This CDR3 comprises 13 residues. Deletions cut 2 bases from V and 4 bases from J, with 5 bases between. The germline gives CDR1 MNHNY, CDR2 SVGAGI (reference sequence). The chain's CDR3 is CASSYAGTGELFF. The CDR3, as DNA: TGTGCCAGCAGTTACGCGGGCACCGGGGAGCTGTTTTTT.

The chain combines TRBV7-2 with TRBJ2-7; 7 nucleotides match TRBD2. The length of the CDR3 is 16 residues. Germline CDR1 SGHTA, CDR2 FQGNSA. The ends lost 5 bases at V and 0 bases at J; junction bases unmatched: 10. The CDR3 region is CASSLVVGGGSYEQYF. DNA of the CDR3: TGTGCCAGCAGCCTAGTAGTCGGCGGGGGCTCCTACGAGCAGTACTTC.